One sample yielded the 32 T cell receptor beta chains listed below, sequenced in a study of blood T cell repertoires in COVID-19. Assay used: immunoSEQ multiplex PCR; TCRdb lists only in-frame clones, some missing. The repertoire has 70,000 to 90,000 clones, 84% of them found once; the top ten carry 12%. Sequencing used peripheral blood. Receptors were obtained from a human donor in a cohort sampled during active COVID-19.

The gene calls are TRBV5-5 and TRBJ1-3; D may be TRBD1 (5 bases). With 0 bases removed from V and 0 bases from J, the gap between germline ends came to 7 bases. The CDR3 is 15 residues long. Germline V lookup: CDR1 SGHKS, CDR2 YYEKEE (reference sequence). CDR3 DNA sequence: TGTGCCAGCAGCTTGGAAGGGGCCTCTGGAAACACCATATATTTT. As protein: CASSLEGASGNTIYF.

This clone was seen once. The chain joins TRBV7-9 to TRBJ2-7; D not certain. Germline loops: CDR1 SEHNR, CDR2 FQNEAQ (reference sequence). Trimming pared 1 base from V and 1 base from J, leaving 8 bases between. The CDR3 consists of 14 residues. The CDR3 loop reads CASSLGGVSYEQYF. The CDR3 coding sequence is TGTGCCAGCAGCTTAGGCGGCGTATCCTACGAGCAGTACTTC.

The chain employs TRBV18 and TRBJ2-7; TRBD1 might be the D (6 bases). The CDR3 has 14 amino acids. V was shortened by 4 bases and J by 0 bases, with 10 bases between the two germline ends. Germline CDR1 KGHSH, CDR2 LQKENI. CDR3 nucleotides: TGTGCCAGCTCACGGGGGCGATCCTCCTACGAGCAGTACTTC. Amino acids: CASSRGRSSYEQYF.

The V and J genes are TRBV5-6 and TRBJ1-5; a weak D match, TRBD1 (5 bases). The CDR3 has 13 residues. V was trimmed by 4 bases and J by 7 bases, leaving 12 bases between them. Germline V gene lookup returns CDR1 SGHDT and CDR2 YYEEEE. The chain's CDR3 is CASSIQGGQPQHF. The CDR3 DNA reads as TGTGCCAGCAGCATTCAGGGTGGCCAGCCCCAGCATTTT.

The chain is built from TRBV3-1 (or the pseudogene TRBV3-2) and TRBJ1-4; 10 bases map to TRBD1. Germline CDR1 reads LGHDT; CDR2 reads YNNKEL (reference sequence). V shed 3 bases, J shed 7 bases, and the junction held 8 bases outside the gene matches. The CDR3 is 16 amino acids. Written as DNA, the CDR3 is TGTGCCAGCAGCCAGATGACAGGGGGCGCGGGTGAAAAACTGTTTTTT. Residues: CASSQMTGGAGEKLFF.

The chain has TRBV28 and TRBJ1-2; TRBD1 matches at 8 bases. Germline V gene lookup returns CDR1 MDHEN and CDR2 SYDVKM. The CDR3 consists of 14 residues. The V segment lost 4 bases and the J segment 4 bases; nucleotides outside the gene matches: 5. For the CDR3, the DNA is TGTGCCAGCAGTTCAACTACAGGGGGCTATGGCTACACCTTC. It yields the protein CASSSTTGGYGYTF.

The chain recombines TRBV9 with TRBJ2-3, with TRBD2 matching 12 bases. The ends lost 0 bases at V and 4 bases at J; junction bases unmatched: 9. Germline-derived CDR1 and CDR2 are SGDLS and YYNGEE. The CDR3 contains 18 residues. CDR3 nucleotide sequence: TGTGCCAGCAGCGTAGCTAGAGCCGGGACTAGCGGGCCAGATACGCAGTATTTT. This gives the protein CASSVARAGTSGPDTQYF.

The chain combines TRBV7-9 with TRBJ1-1; D might be TRBD1 (6 bases). V dropped 5 bases and J dropped 5 bases, with 12 bases sitting between them. CDR1 is SEHNR and CDR2 is FQNEAQ in the germline V gene (reference sequence). The CDR3 has 13 amino acids. CDR3 DNA: TGTGCCAGCAGCCCAAGGGGGGGGACTGAAGCTTTCTTT. Its translation: CASSPRGGTEAFF.

This chain connects TRBV2 to TRBJ2-5; 11 bases map to TRBD2. CDR3 length: 16 residues. J gave up 4 bases and V 6 bases, and 10 bases lay outside the gene matches. The germline V gene encodes CDR1 SNHLY and CDR2 FYNNEI. CDR3 residues: CASRADLAGGIETQYF. CDR3 coding DNA: TGTGCCAGCAGAGCTGATTTAGCGGGGGGGATAGAGACCCAGTACTTC.

This rearrangement joins TRBV6-5 to TRBJ2-7; D is perhaps TRBD2 (6 bases). The CDR3 spans 13 residues. Trimming pared 2 bases from V and 7 bases from J, leaving 12 bases between. Germline assignment: CDR1 MNHEY and CDR2 SVGAGI. CDR3 amino acids: CASSYGGIGEQYF. DNA of the CDR3: TGTGCCAGCAGTTACGGGGGGATTGGGGAGCAGTACTTC.

This clone was counted once. V gene TRBV6-8 combines with J gene TRBJ1-4; no clear D. Germline-derived CDR1 and CDR2 are MNHGY and SAAAGT. V lost 4 bases and J lost 4, with 13 bases in between. This CDR3 has 15 amino acids. The CDR3 coding sequence is TGTGCCAGCAGTTCATTAAGTAGCTGTAATGAAAAACTGTTTTTT. Residues: CASSSLSSCNEKLFF.

By frequency in the sample, this clone is hyperexpanded. J is TRBJ1-6 and V is TRBV15; 8 nucleotides align to TRBD1. The CDR3 is made up of 14 amino acids. V was clipped by 9 bases and J by 0 bases; unmatched bases: 1. The germline V gene encodes CDR1 LNHNV and CDR2 YYDKDF (reference sequence). The CDR3 loop is CATQGDSYNSPLHF. CDR3 bases: TGTGCCACACAGGGGGACTCCTATAATTCACCCCTCCACTTT.

V is TRBV7-9 and J is TRBJ2-1; TRBD2 matches at 9 bases. The germline CDR1 and CDR2 sequences are SEHNR and FQNEAQ (reference sequence). The CDR3 has 19 amino acids. The V segment lost 5 bases and the J segment 3 bases; nucleotides outside the gene matches: 17. CDR3 coding DNA: TGTGCCAGCAGCAACCGGGGGGGACTAGCTCGACAAATCTACAATGAGCAGTTCTTC. It is translated as CASSNRGGLARQIYNEQFF.

This chain joins TRBV6-6 and TRBJ1-1; 7 positions agree with TRBD1. The CDR3 runs 14 residues. The germline CDR1 and CDR2 sequences are MNHNY and SVGAGI (reference sequence). With V trimmed by 6 bases and J by 1 base, 5 bases remained unmatched. Here the CDR3 DNA reads TGTGCCAGCAGCACCGGGACAGCGAACACTGAAGCTTTCTTT. Its protein is CASSTGTANTEAFF.

The chain uses TRBV7-9 and TRBJ2-2; 11 nucleotides match TRBD1. Germline trimming cut 4 bases from V and 9 bases from J; bases unmatched to any gene: 4. The germline gives CDR1 SEHNR, CDR2 FQNEAQ (reference sequence). This CDR3 spans 14 amino acids. DNA of the CDR3: TGTGCCAGCAGCTCAGGACAGGGGGCCCGGGAGCTGTTTTTT. Residues: CASSSGQGARELFF. Together with reference TRBV7-9 and TRBJ2-2, the CDR3 gives the full variable domain: DTGVSQNPRHKITKRGQNVTFRCDPISEHNRLYWYRQTLGQGPEFLTYFQNEAQLEKSRLLSDRFSAERPKGSFSTLEIQRTEQGDSAMYLCASSSGQGARELFFGEGSRLTVL.

The chain has TRBV30 and TRBJ2-7; 7 bases are a match to TRBD1. Looked up from germline, CDR1 is GTSNPN and CDR2 is SVGIG (reference sequence). CDR3 length: 14 amino acids. The trim removed 3 bases at V and 0 bases at J, leaving 5 bases unmatched. CDR3: CAWRETGSSYEQYF. CDR3 in DNA: TGTGCCTGGAGGGAGACAGGGAGCTCCTACGAGCAGTACTTC.

The chain carries TRBV5-1 and TRBJ1-4; D gene uncertain. The CDR3 contains 14 residues. V was pared by 1 base and J by 4 bases, with 8 bases between. Germline-derived CDR1 and CDR2 are SGHRS and YFSETQ. This chain's CDR3 is CASSLSVGNEKLFF. DNA of the CDR3: TGCGCCAGCAGCTTGAGCGTGGGTAATGAAAAACTGTTTTTT.

The chain uses TRBV5-1 and TRBJ2-1; D not certain. V gave up 0 bases and J gave up 3 bases, with 4 bases separating them. CDR3 length: 13 amino acids. Germline lookup yields CDR1 SGHRS and CDR2 YFSETQ. As DNA, the CDR3 is TGCGCCAGCAGCTTGGACAGCTACAATGAGCAGTTCTTC. It specifies CASSLDSYNEQFF.

The chain has TRBV5-1 and TRBJ2-7; 7 positions match TRBD1. CDR3 length equals 15 residues. The ends lost 4 bases at V and 2 bases at J; junction bases unmatched: 9. In germline, CDR1 is SGHRS, CDR2 YFSETQ. The CDR3 sequence: CASSPNPDRAYEQYF. In DNA form, the CDR3 reads TGCGCCAGCAGCCCGAACCCTGACAGGGCCTACGAGCAGTACTTC.

The chain links TRBV5-6 to TRBJ2-3; TRBD2 aligns across 12 bases. Trimming removed 5 bases from V and 0 bases from J; junction bases left unmatched: 10. CDR1 SGHDT and CDR2 YYEEEE come from the germline V gene. The CDR3 consists of 18 residues. As DNA, the CDR3 is TGTGCCAGCAGTCCGCTAGCGGGAGGGGCCCGTAGCACAGATACGCAGTATTTT. Residues: CASSPLAGGARSTDTQYF.

V and J are TRBV19 and TRBJ2-2; a weak D match, TRBD1 (6 bases). The length of the CDR3 is 18 residues. Germline V lookup: CDR1 LNHDA, CDR2 SQIVND (reference sequence). V lost 5 bases and J 4 bases, leaving 23 bases between the germline ends. The CDR3 loop is CASSPRGFGSLSTGELFF. DNA of the CDR3: TGTGCCAGTAGTCCCAGGGGATTCGGCTCTCTGAGCACCGGGGAGCTGTTTTTT.

The chain combines TRBV5-4 with TRBJ2-1, with 13 bases matching TRBD2. The germline V gene has CDR1 SGHNT and CDR2 YYREEE (reference sequence). There are 17 residues in the CDR3. With 0 bases clipped from V and 3 bases from J, the junction kept 3 bases outside the gene matches. CDR3 DNA sequence: TGTGCCAGCAGCTTGGGAGGGACTAGCGGGGACTACAATGAGCAGTTCTTC. This gives the protein CASSLGGTSGDYNEQFF.

J is TRBJ1-6 and V is TRBV15, with D perhaps TRBD1 (5 bases). V was trimmed by 1 base and J by 8 bases, leaving 9 bases between them. There are 14 residues in the CDR3. Germline CDR1 and CDR2: LNHNV and YYDKDF (reference sequence). The CDR3 DNA follows: TGTGCCACCAGCAGAGGCAGGGTTGATTCACCCCTCCACTTT. Amino acid sequence: CATSRGRVDSPLHF.

The chain joins TRBV7-6 to TRBJ1-6, with D tentatively TRBD1 (5 bases). The CDR3 length is 17 residues. Germline values: CDR1 SGHVS, CDR2 FNYEAQ. Trimming removed 1 base from V and 10 bases from J, with 20 bases in between. CDR3 loop: CASSLVFSGRAGSPLHF. The CDR3 coding sequence is TGTGCCAGCAGCTTAGTTTTTTCGGGCAGGGCAGGGTCACCCCTCCACTTT.

The chain combines TRBV6-5 with TRBJ1-1; D is ambiguous. This CDR3 is 14 amino acids long. Trimming cost V 2 bases and J 5 bases, with 12 bases left between them. Per germline, CDR1 MNHEY and CDR2 SVGAGI. CDR3 sequence reads: CASSYREASTEAFF. Here the CDR3 DNA reads TGTGCCAGCAGTTACCGGGAAGCTTCAACTGAAGCTTTCTTT.

V and J are TRBV7-9 and TRBJ2-7; no definite D call. CDR3 length: 13 amino acids. Germline V gene data show CDR1 as SEHNR and CDR2 as FQNEAQ (reference sequence). V gave up 3 bases and J gave up 4 bases, with 10 bases separating them. CDR3 nucleotide sequence: TGTGCCAGCAGCTTTGGGCAGAAGTACGAGCAGTACTTC. It specifies CASSFGQKYEQYF. Combining the CDR3 with reference TRBV7-9 and TRBJ2-7 gives the whole variable domain DTGVSQNPRHKITKRGQNVTFRCDPISEHNRLYWYRQTLGQGPEFLTYFQNEAQLEKSRLLSDRFSAERPKGSFSTLEIQRTEQGDSAMYLCASSFGQKYEQYFGPGTRLTVT.

The V call is TRBV4-1, the J call TRBJ2-3, with 7 bases fitting TRBD2. Germline V gene sequence: CDR1 MGHRA, CDR2 YSYEKL. The CDR3 spans 15 residues. With V trimmed by 4 bases and J by 0 bases, 4 bases remained unmatched. CDR3 loop: CASSLRDYSTDTQYF. The CDR3 DNA reads TGCGCCAGCAGCCTCCGGGACTACAGCACAGATACGCAGTATTTT.

The rearrangement joins TRBV19 to TRBJ2-7, with 9 bases that match TRBD1. There are 15 residues in the CDR3. The germline V gene encodes CDR1 LNHDA and CDR2 SQIVND (reference sequence). The V gene end was trimmed by 4 bases and the J gene end by 4 bases; junction bases not matched to a gene: 8. CDR3 protein: CASSTLGTGFYEQYF. CDR3 in DNA: TGTGCCAGTAGTACCCTGGGGACAGGGTTTTACGAGCAGTACTTC.

The CDR3 spells CASTPGQGPGEQYF. The CDR3 DNA follows: TGTGCCAGTACCCCGGGACAGGGGCCAGGCGAGCAGTACTTC. The V call is TRBV19, the J call TRBJ2-7, with 10 nucleotides matching TRBD1. Germline V gene sequence: CDR1 LNHDA, CDR2 SQIVND (reference sequence). CDR3 length equals 14 residues. With V trimmed by 7 bases and J by 6 bases, 9 bases remained unmatched.

The rearrangement uses TRBV28 and TRBJ1-5, with TRBD1 matching 9 bases. There are 14 residues in the CDR3. J lost 6 bases, V lost 6 bases, and 6 bases had no gene match. The germline V gene encodes CDR1 MDHEN and CDR2 SYDVKM. The CDR3 DNA follows: TGTGCCAGCAGCTCCGGGACAGGGTCTCAGCCCCAGCATTTT. Translation gives CASSSGTGSQPQHF.

This CDR3 is CASSLEGRYEQYF. CDR3 nucleotide sequence: TGCGCCAGCAGCTTGGAGGGGCGCTACGAGCAGTACTTC. The rearrangement links TRBV5-1 to TRBJ2-7; the D gene is possibly TRBD1 (5 bases). The germline V gene has CDR1 SGHRS and CDR2 YFSETQ. The V end was cut by 0 bases, the J end by 3 bases, with 7 bases between. The CDR3 has 13 residues.

The chain recombines TRBV19 with TRBJ2-1; the D is unclear. Germline V CDR1 and CDR2: LNHDA, SQIVND (reference sequence). V was trimmed by 3 bases and J by 0 bases, leaving 18 bases between them. This CDR3 has 18 residues. The CDR3 reads CASSMFGVWVSSYNEQFF. The CDR3 DNA reads as TGTGCCAGTAGTATGTTTGGAGTTTGGGTAAGCTCCTACAATGAGCAGTTCTTC.